The T cell receptor (beta chain) under discussion was sequenced for a study of blood T cell repertoires in COVID-19. The J segment lost 3 bases and the V segment lost 6 bases, leaving 12 bases of the junction unmatched. CDR1 and CDR2 (germline): KGHSH, LQKENI. CDR3 length: 17 amino acids. The data were produced by immunoSEQ multiplex PCR, yet TCRdb's version contains in-frame clones alone and is incomplete. Of about 46,000 clones in the sample, about 88% are singletons; the top ten hold approximately 3%. This sequence originates from a woman in her forties or fifties who had recovered from COVID-19. The rearrangement joins TRBV18 to TRBJ2-1; 9 nucleotides line up with TRBD2. Sample: PBMCs or T cells enriched from blood (not recorded which). For the CDR3, the DNA is TGTGCCAGCTCCCTTCGGGCTAGCGGGAAGAACTACAATGAGCAGTTCTTC. Its protein is CASSLRASGKNYNEQFF.